The present entry profiles one T cell receptor beta chain with its context. What it binds is not known. This sample was included in a study of shared clonotypes between healthy human individuals. Several immunoSEQ plates held equal portions of the genomic DNA taken from each subset. Here immunoSEQ multiplex PCR was the method, and the copy in TCRdb shows in-frame clones only, minus some. The sample has approximately 2.5 million clones, approximately 92% seen once. Study outcomes and limitations: Clonotypes that were shared across a handful of donors made up around 5.5% of naive CD4 clonotypes. The study's rarefaction showed incomplete sorted-subset sequencing despite large depth. It was expected that sequencing depth would affect clonotype sharing among donors.

The receptor's source is a man aged 18 to 29 in good health. Sample: naive CD4+ T cells sorted from blood. Subset indicated: CD45RA+ positively selected.

CDR3 region: CASSITEFRLGADEQFF. CDR3 DNA: TGTGCCAGTAGTATCACAGAGTTTCGGTTGGGGGCGGATGAGCAGTTCTTC. This chain uses TRBV19 with TRBJ2-1, with D possibly matching TRBD1 (6 bases). The CDR3 is 17 amino acids. From germline, CDR1 is LNHDA and CDR2 SQIVND (reference sequence). Trimming took off 3 bases at V and 8 bases at J, with 23 bases between the two ends.